A selection of T cell receptor beta chains follows, all from one sample in a study of blood T cell repertoires in COVID-19. Libraries were prepared by immunoSEQ multiplex PCR; TCRdb keeps only in-frame clonotypes and omits some of them. The sample yields 130,000 or so clones, roughly 89% seen once. The sample taken for sequencing was peripheral blood. The source of these receptors is a man aged 25-45 years with COVID-19, enrolled during active disease. Each CDR3 is given with its conserved first and last residue. The D gene is left open where the match is weak. Clone size is given for some rows only: seen once, a few or many times, or a class if the clone is expanded.

v_call,j_call,d_call,clone_size,cdr3_nt,cdr3_aa
TRBV24-1,TRBJ1-1,TRBD1,-,TGTGCCACCAGTGATCCCGGACAGGGGGCCCCTGAAGCTTTCTTT,CATSDPGQGAPEAFF
TRBV19,TRBJ2-1,-,-,TGTGCCAGTAGTATTCAGGGCGGCTACAATGAGCAGTTCTTC,CASSIQGGYNEQFF
TRBV7-3,TRBJ1-1,-,-,TGTGCCAGCAGCTTCGGTGAGAACACTGAAGCTTTCTTT,CASSFGENTEAFF
TRBV11-1,TRBJ2-1,TRBD2,-,TGTGCCAGCAGCACGGGGACTAGCGGGAGTGGTGAGCAGTTCTTC,CASSTGTSGSGEQFF
TRBV28,TRBJ2-1,TRBD2,few,TGTGCCAGCAGTTTGACTAGCGGGAGGGCCGGGTCCTACAATGAGCAGTTCTTC,CASSLTSGRAGSYNEQFF
TRBV3-1/TRBV3-2,TRBJ1-1,-,few,TGTGCCAGCAGCCAACAGAACACTGAAGCTTTCTTT,CASSQQNTEAFF
TRBV6-5,TRBJ1-1,-,-,TGTGCCAGCAGTAGTCCGGGAAGGAACACTGAAGCTTTCTTT,CASSSPGRNTEAFF
TRBV11-2,TRBJ1-5,-,-,TGTGCCAGCAGCTTAGATAGGGGTCAGCCCCAGCATTTT,CASSLDRGQPQHF
TRBV19,TRBJ2-3,TRBD1,-,TGTGCCAGTAGGACGACAGGGGGCACAGATACGCAGTATTTT,CASRTTGGTDTQYF
TRBV18,TRBJ2-7,-,-,TGTGCCAGCTCACCCCCCGGGACACCTACCTACGAGCAGTACTTC,CASSPPGTPTYEQYF
TRBV3-1/TRBV3-2,TRBJ1-1,-,-,TGTGCCAGCAGCCAGGGCGCCAACACTGAAGCTTTCTTT,CASSQGANTEAFF
TRBV11-2,TRBJ1-1,-,-,TGTGCCAGCAGCTTAGAAACCCCAGGCACTGAAGCTTTCTTT,CASSLETPGTEAFF
TRBV6-5,TRBJ1-2,TRBD1,-,TGTGCCAGCAGTTACTCGACAGGGGGCTACACCTTC,CASSYSTGGYTF
TRBV12-2,TRBJ2-2,-,-,TGTGCAAGTCGCTCTCGGTTCGGGACTAGCGGGACCACGAACACCGGGGAGCTGTTTTTT,CASRSRFGTSGTTNTGELFF
TRBV7-9,TRBJ1-2,-,-,TGTGCCAGCAGCTCAGACAGCTCCTATGGCTACACCTTC,CASSSDSSYGYTF
TRBV9,TRBJ2-6,-,-,TGTGCCAGCAGTGTAACAACTAGCACACCCTCTGGGGCCAACGTCCTGACTTTC,CASSVTTSTPSGANVLTF
TRBV5-1,TRBJ2-1,TRBD1,-,TGCGCCAGCAGCCCCGAGGGACAGAAATACAATGAGCAGTTCTTC,CASSPEGQKYNEQFF
TRBV5-1,TRBJ1-2,-,few,TGCGCCAGCAGCGAACAGGATGGGTTTCATGGCTACACCTTC,CASSEQDGFHGYTF
TRBV10-3,TRBJ1-4,-,-,TGTGCCATCAGTGACTCAGAAACTGAAAAACTGTTTTTT,CAISDSETEKLFF
TRBV15,TRBJ2-3,TRBD2,-,TGTGCCACCAGCGGAGGACTAGCGGTGACAACAGATACGCAGTATTTT,CATSGGLAVTTDTQYF
TRBV28,TRBJ1-2,TRBD1,-,TGTGCCAGCAGTTCAACCCAGGGACAGGAGGTGTCTACCTTC,CASSSTQGQEVSTF
TRBV7-2,TRBJ2-4,TRBD2,-,TGTGCCAGCAGCTCCCGTGTTAGCGGGAGGCAAAACATTCAGTACTTC,CASSSRVSGRQNIQYF
TRBV27,TRBJ2-1,TRBD1,-,TGTGCCAGCAGAGCCGGGACAGGCCCCTACAATGAGCAGTTCTTC,CASRAGTGPYNEQFF
TRBV14,TRBJ1-5,TRBD1,once,TGTGCCAGCAGCCAAGGGGGGACAGGCAATCAGCCCCAGCATTTT,CASSQGGTGNQPQHF
TRBV7-3,TRBJ1-1,-,-,TGTGCCAGCAGCCTAGCGGGGGGAGGGAACACTGAAGCTTTCTTT,CASSLAGGGNTEAFF
TRBV2,TRBJ1-4,TRBD1,few,TGTGCCAGCAGATCGACAGGGTTGGCAACTAATGAAAAACTGTTTTTT,CASRSTGLATNEKLFF
TRBV5-8,TRBJ2-7,TRBD2,-,TGTGCCAGCAGCTCCCCGACGGGCGGGGGGGGCCTCTTCTACGAGCAGTACTTC,CASSSPTGGGGLFYEQYF
TRBV29-1,TRBJ2-7,-,-,TGCGTAGGGGGGGGCATCTACGAGCAGTACTTC,CVGGGIYEQYF
TRBV5-4,TRBJ2-2,-,-,TGTGCCAGCAGCCCTGGGACTACCGGGGAGCTGTTTTTT,CASSPGTTGELFF
TRBV28,TRBJ2-4,-,-,TGTGCCAGCAGCCCCATGTACCAGGGATCCAAAAACATTCAGTACTTC,CASSPMYQGSKNIQYF
TRBV18,TRBJ2-7,TRBD1,-,TGTGCCAGCTCACGGGACAGGAACTCCTACGAGCAGTACTTC,CASSRDRNSYEQYF
TRBV30,TRBJ2-7,-,-,TGTGCCTGGAGTGTAGACACGAGCGAGCAGTACTTC,CAWSVDTSEQYF
TRBV4-1,TRBJ2-5,-,-,TGCGCCAGCAGCCGGTATCTAGCTGAGGGCGGCGAGACCCAGTACTTC,CASSRYLAEGGETQYF
TRBV5-6,TRBJ2-1,TRBD1,-,TGTGCCAGCAGCTTGGACAGGGGGCGGTACAATGAGCAGTTCTTC,CASSLDRGRYNEQFF
TRBV2,TRBJ1-2,-,-,TGTGCCAGCAAGGGGGAGATACGTAACTATGGCTACACCTTC,CASKGEIRNYGYTF
TRBV6-6,TRBJ2-1,-,-,TGTGCCAGCAGTCTCCTAGTTAACCATGAGCAGTTCTTC,CASSLLVNHEQFF
TRBV29-1,TRBJ2-2,-,-,TGCAGCGTTCCCGGGACATCCCTTAACACCGGGGAGCTGTTTTTT,CSVPGTSLNTGELFF
TRBV11-2,TRBJ1-5,TRBD1,few,TGTGCCAGCAGCTTGGGACAGGGGGCGGGTCAGCCCCAGCATTTT,CASSLGQGAGQPQHF
TRBV29-1,TRBJ2-2,TRBD2,-,TGCAGCGTTGAAGACCTTGGTAGCGGGAGGGCCCCCGGGGAGCTGTTTTTT,CSVEDLGSGRAPGELFF
TRBV7-9,TRBJ2-1,-,-,TGTGCCAGCAGGACCGACAATGGGGCGTACAATGAGCAGTTCTTC,CASRTDNGAYNEQFF
TRBV13,TRBJ1-1,-,-,TGTGCCAGCAGTCCGAGGAGGGAGGCTGAAGCTTTCTTT,CASSPRREAEAFF
TRBV28,TRBJ1-4,TRBD1,once,TGTGCCAGCAGTTTGGAGGGCTCCGGGACAGGGAAAAAACTGTTTTTT,CASSLEGSGTGKKLFF